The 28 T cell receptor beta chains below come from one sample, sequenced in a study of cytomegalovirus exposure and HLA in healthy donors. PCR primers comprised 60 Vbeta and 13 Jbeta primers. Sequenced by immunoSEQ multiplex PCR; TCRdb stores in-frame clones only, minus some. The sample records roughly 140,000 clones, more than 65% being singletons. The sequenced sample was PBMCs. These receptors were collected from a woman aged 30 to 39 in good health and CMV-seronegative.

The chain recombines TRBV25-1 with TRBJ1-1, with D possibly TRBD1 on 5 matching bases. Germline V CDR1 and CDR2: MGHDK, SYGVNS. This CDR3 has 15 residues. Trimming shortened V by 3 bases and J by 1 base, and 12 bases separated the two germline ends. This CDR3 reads CASSEVAGTNTEAFF. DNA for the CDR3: TGTGCCAGCAGTGAGGTGGCGGGGACGAACACTGAAGCTTTCTTT. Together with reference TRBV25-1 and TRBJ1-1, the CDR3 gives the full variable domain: EADIYQTPRYLVIGTGKKITLECSQTMGHDKMYWYQQDPGMELHLIHYSYGVNSTEKGDLSSESTVSRIRTEHFPLTLESARPSHTSQYLCASSEVAGTNTEAFFGQGTRLTVV.

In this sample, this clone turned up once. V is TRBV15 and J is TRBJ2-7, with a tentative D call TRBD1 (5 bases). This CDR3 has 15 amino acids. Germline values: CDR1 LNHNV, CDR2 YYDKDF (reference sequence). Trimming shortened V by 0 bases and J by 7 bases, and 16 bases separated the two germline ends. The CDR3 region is CATSREFGRAGEQYF. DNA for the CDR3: TGTGCCACCAGCAGAGAATTCGGCAGGGCCGGAGAGCAGTACTTC. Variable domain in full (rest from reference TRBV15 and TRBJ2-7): DAMVIQNPRYQVTQFGKPVTLSCSQTLNHNVMYWYQQKSSQAPKLLFHYYDKDFNNEADTPDNFQSRRPNTSFCFLDIRSPGLGDTAMYLCATSREFGRAGEQYFGPGTRLTVT.

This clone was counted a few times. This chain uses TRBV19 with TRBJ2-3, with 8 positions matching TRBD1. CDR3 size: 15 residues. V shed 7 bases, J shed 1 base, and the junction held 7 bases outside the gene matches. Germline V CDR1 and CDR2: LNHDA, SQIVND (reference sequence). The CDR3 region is CASMGTGQGTDTQYF. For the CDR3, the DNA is TGTGCCAGTATGGGAACGGGACAGGGCACAGATACGCAGTATTTT.

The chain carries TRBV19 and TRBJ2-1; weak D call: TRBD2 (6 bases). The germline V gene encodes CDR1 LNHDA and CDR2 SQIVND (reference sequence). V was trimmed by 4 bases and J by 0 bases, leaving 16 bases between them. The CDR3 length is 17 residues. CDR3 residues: CASSTMGGALSYNEQFF. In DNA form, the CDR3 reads TGTGCCAGTAGTACAATGGGCGGGGCCCTCTCCTACAATGAGCAGTTCTTC.

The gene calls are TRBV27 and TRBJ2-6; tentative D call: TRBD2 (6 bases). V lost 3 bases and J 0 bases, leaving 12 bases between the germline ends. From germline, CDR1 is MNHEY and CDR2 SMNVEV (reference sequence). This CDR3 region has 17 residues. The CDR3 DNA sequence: TGTGCCAGCAGTTTCCACCCCGGGAGCTCTGGGGCCAACGTCCTGACTTTC. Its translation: CASSFHPGSSGANVLTF.

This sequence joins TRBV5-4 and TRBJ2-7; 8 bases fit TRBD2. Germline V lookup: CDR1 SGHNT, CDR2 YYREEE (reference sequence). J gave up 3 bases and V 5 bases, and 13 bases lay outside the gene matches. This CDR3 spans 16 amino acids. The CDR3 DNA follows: TGTGCCAGCAGTCCTGGTGGCGGGAGGCTTAGCTACGAGCAGTACTTC. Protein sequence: CASSPGGGRLSYEQYF.

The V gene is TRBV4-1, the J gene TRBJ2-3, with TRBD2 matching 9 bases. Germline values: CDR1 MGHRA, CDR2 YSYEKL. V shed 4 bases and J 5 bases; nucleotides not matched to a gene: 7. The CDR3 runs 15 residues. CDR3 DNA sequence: TGCGCCAGCAGCCTAAGGACTAGCGCGAAAGATACGCAGTATTTT. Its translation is CASSLRTSAKDTQYF.

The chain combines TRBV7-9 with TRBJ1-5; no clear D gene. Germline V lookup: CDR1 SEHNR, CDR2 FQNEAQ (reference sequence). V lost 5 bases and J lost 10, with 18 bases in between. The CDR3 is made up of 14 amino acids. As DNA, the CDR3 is TGTGCCAGCAGCAAGAATGGCCAGGCAGACCCCCAGCATTTT. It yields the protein CASSKNGQADPQHF. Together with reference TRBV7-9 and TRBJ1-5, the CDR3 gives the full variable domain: DTGVSQNPRHKITKRGQNVTFRCDPISEHNRLYWYRQTLGQGPEFLTYFQNEAQLEKSRLLSDRFSAERPKGSFSTLEIQRTEQGDSAMYLCASSKNGQADPQHFGDGTRLSIL.

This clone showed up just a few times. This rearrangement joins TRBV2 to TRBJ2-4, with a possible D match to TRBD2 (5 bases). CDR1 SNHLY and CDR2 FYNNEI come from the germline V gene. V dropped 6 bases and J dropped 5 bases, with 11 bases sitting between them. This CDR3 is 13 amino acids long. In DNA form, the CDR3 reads TGTGCCAGCAGGCTCGGGGTTCAAAACATTCAGTACTTC. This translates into CASRLGVQNIQYF.

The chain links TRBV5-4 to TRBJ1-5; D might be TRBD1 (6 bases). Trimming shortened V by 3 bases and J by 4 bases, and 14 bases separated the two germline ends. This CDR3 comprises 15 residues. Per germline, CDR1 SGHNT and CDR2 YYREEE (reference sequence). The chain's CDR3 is CASSSTGSGNQPQHF. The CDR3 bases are TGTGCCAGCAGCTCTACAGGGTCAGGGAATCAGCCCCAGCATTTT.

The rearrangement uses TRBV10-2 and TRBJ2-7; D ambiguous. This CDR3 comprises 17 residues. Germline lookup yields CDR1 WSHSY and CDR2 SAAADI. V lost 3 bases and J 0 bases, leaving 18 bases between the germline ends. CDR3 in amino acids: CASSDNSGPVSSYEQYF. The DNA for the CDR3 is TGCGCCAGCAGTGATAATAGTGGGCCGGTAAGCTCCTACGAGCAGTACTTC.

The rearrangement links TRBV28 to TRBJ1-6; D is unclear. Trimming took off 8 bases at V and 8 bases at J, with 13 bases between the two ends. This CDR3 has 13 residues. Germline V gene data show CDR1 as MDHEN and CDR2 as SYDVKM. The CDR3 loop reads CASLLQLDSPLHF. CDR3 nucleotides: TGTGCCAGCCTCCTCCAATTAGATTCACCCCTCCACTTT.

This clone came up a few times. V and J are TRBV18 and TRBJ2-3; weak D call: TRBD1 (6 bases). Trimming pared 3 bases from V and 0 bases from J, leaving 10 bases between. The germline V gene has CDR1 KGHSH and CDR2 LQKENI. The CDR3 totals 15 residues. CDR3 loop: CASSPDSSSTDTQYF. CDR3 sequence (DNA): TGTGCCAGCTCACCGGACAGTTCTAGCACAGATACGCAGTATTTT.

The CDR3 sequence is CASSYSLPEGYGYTF. Here the CDR3 DNA reads TGTGCCAGCAGTTACTCGCTTCCAGAGGGCTATGGCTACACCTTC. This chain uses TRBV6-5 with TRBJ1-2; D remains ambiguous. The V gene's germline CDR1 is MNHEY and CDR2 SVGAGI. V was cut by 0 bases and J by 4 bases, with 12 bases left in between. The CDR3 consists of 15 residues.

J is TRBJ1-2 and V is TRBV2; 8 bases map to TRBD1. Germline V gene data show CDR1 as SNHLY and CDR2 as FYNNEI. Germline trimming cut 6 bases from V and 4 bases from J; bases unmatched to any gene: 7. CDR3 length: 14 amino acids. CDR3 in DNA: TGTGCCAGCAGGGGACAGGCGACGGGCTATGGCTACACCTTC. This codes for CASRGQATGYGYTF.

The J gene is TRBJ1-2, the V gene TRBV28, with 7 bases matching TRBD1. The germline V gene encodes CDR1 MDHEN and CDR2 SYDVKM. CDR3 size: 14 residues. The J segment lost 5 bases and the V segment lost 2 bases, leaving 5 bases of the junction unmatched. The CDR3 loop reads CASSLGRGRYGYTF. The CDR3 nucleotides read TGTGCCAGCAGTTTAGGCAGGGGGAGGTATGGCTACACCTTC.

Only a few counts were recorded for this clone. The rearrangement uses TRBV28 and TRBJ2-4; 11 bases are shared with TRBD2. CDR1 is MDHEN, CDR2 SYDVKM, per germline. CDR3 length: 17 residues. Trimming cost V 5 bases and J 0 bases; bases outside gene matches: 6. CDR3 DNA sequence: TGTGCCAGCAGTACCCTGGGACTAGCGGTAGCCAAAAACATTCAGTACTTC. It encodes CASSTLGLAVAKNIQYF.

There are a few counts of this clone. DNA for the CDR3: TGTGCCACCAGCGGGAGTTCCGGTGATGGCTACACCTTC. Translating it yields CATSGSSGDGYTF. The chain couples TRBV15 to TRBJ1-2; D call uncertain. This CDR3 has 13 amino acids. V dropped 5 bases and J dropped 6 bases, with 13 bases sitting between them. The germline V gene has CDR1 LNHNV and CDR2 YYDKDF (reference sequence).

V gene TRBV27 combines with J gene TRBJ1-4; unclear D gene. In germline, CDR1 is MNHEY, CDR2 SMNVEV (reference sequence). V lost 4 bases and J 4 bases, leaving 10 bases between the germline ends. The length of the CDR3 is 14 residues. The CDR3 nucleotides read TGTGCCAGCAGTTGGGCGGGGTTTAATGAAAAACTGTTTTTT. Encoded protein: CASSWAGFNEKLFF.

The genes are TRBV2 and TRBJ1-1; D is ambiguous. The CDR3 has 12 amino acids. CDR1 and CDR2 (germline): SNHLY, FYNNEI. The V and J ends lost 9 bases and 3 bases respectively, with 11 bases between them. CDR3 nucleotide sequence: TGTGCCAGTACTTTCGGGGACACTGAAGCTTTCTTT. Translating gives CASTFGDTEAFF. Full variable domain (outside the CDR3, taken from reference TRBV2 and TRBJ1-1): EPEVTQTPSHQVTQMGQEVILRCVPISNHLYFYWYRQILGQKVEFLVSFYNNEISEKSEIFDDQFSVERPDGSNFTLKIRSTKLEDSAMYFCASTFGDTEAFFGQGTRLTVV.

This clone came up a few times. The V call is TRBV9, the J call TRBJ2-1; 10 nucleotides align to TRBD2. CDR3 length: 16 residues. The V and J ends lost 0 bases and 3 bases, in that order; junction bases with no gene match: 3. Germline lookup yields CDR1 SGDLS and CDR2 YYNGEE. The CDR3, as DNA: TGTGCCAGCAGCGTAGTGTGGACTAGCGGCTACAATGAGCAGTTCTTC. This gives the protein CASSVVWTSGYNEQFF.

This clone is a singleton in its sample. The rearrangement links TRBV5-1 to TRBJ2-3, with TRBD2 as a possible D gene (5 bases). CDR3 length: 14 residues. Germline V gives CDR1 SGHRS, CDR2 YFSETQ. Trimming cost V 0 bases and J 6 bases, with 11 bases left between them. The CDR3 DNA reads TGCGCCAGCAGCTTGGGAGGGTTTAGGGATACGCAGTATTTT. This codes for CASSLGGFRDTQYF.

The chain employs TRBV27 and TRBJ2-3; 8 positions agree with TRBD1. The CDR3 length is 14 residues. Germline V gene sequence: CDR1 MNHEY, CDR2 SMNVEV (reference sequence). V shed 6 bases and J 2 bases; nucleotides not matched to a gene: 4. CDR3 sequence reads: CASRRDRTTDTQYF. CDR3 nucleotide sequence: TGTGCCAGCAGGAGGGACAGGACCACAGATACGCAGTATTTT.

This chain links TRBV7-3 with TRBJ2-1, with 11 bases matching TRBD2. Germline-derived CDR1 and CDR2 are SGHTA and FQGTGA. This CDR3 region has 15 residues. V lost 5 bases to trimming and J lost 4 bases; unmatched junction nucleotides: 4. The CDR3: CASSMTSGVYNEQFF. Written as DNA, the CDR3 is TGTGCCAGCAGCATGACTAGCGGGGTATACAATGAGCAGTTCTTC.

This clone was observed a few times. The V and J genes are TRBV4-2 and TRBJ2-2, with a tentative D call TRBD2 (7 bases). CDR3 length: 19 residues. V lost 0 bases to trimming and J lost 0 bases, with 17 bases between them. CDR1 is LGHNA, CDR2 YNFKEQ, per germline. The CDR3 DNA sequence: TGTGCCAGCAGCCAAGAAGGGGGGGAGGGGATGGCGAACACCGGGGAGCTGTTTTTT. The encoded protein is CASSQEGGEGMANTGELFF.

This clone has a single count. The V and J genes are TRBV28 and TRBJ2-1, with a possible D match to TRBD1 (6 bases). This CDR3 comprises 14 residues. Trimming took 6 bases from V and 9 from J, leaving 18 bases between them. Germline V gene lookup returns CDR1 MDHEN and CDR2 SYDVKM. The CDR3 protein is CASSRWGQTIEQFF. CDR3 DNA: TGTGCCAGCAGCCGCTGGGGGCAGACAATTGAGCAGTTCTTC.

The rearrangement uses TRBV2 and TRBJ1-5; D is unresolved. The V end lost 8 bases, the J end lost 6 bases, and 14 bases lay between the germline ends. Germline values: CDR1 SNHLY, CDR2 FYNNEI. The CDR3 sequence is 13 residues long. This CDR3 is CASRGEGTQPQHF. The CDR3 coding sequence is TGTGCCAGCCGGGGAGAGGGAACTCAGCCCCAGCATTTT.

As DNA, the CDR3 is TGTGCCAGCGCGACTAGCGGGAGGGTTTCCTACGAGCAGTACTTC. Residues: CASATSGRVSYEQYF. The chain carries TRBV28 and TRBJ2-7, with 14 nucleotides matching TRBD2. Germline V CDR1 and CDR2: MDHEN, SYDVKM. CDR3 length: 15 residues. V trimming: 8 bases; J trimming: 1 base; junction bases outside the gene matches: 4.